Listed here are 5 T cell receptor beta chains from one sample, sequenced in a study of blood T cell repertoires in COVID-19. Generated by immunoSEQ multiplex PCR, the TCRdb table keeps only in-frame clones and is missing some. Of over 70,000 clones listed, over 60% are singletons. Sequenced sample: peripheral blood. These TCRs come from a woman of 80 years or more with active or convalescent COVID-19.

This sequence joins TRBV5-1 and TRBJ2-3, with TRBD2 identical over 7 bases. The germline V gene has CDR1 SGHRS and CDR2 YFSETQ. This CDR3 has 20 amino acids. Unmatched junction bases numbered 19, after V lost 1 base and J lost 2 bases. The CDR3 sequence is CASSLPPTGGRTRDTDTQYF. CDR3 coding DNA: TGCGCCAGCAGCTTGCCCCCGACCGGAGGTAGGACTAGAGACACAGATACGCAGTATTTT.

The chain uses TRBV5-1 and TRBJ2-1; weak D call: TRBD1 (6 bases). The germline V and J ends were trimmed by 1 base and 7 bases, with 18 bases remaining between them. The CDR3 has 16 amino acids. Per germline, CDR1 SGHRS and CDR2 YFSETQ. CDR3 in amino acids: CASSLNTGRGFNEQFF. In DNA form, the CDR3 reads TGCGCCAGCAGCTTGAACACAGGGAGAGGTTTTAATGAGCAGTTCTTC.

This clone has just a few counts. CDR3 coding DNA: TGTGCCAGCCGAGCGACTGGAAACACCATATATTTT. Its translation: CASRATGNTIYF. This chain connects TRBV2 to TRBJ1-3; no firm D call. The germline V and J ends were trimmed by 8 bases and 2 bases, with 7 bases remaining between them. There are 12 residues in the CDR3. Germline V CDR1 and CDR2: SNHLY, FYNNEI.

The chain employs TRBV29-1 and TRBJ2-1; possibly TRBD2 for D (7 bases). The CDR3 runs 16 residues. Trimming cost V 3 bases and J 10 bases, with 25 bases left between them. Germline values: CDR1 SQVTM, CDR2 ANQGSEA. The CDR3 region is CSVDAAGHGAGGEQFF. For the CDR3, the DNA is TGCAGCGTTGACGCGGCGGGACACGGGGCCGGGGGGGAGCAGTTCTTC.

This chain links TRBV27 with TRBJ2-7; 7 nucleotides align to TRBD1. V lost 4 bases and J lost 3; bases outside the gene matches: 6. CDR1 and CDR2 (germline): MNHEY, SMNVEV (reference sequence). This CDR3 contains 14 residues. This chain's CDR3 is CASSSAGGYYEQYF. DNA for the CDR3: TGTGCCAGCAGTTCCGCAGGGGGTTACTACGAGCAGTACTTC.